The 15 T cell receptor beta chains listed next were all sequenced from one sample in a study of tumor-infiltrating lymphocytes in primary liver carcinoma. TCR beta cDNA came from around 0.5 ug total RNA, primed with a constant-region primer. Three-round nested multiplex PCR performed with slightly modified ARM-PCR produced the TCR beta libraries. Primers for the first two PCR rounds were TRBV1-TRBV30 forward primers and a C-beta reverse primer (approximately 10 cycles per round). TCRdb re-called the multiplex PCR reads with MiXCR, one entry per CDR3 protein. The sample lists approximately 45,000 distinct CDR3 sequences; around 70% were seen once. The source material, 20-30 mg of unsorted bulk tissue, was used to co-extract RNA and DNA. The source material was liver tumor tissue from sampling region 2. Subset specified: tumor region T2, inferior pole. The source of these receptors is a man in his forties or fifties with primary liver carcinoma and hepatitis B virus infection.

A word on this clonotype: The conserved final phenylalanine or tryptophan is absent from the CDR3, which likely points to a read error. This rearrangement joins TRBV6-5 to TRBJ1-1, with D possibly being TRBD1 (6 bases). The germline CDR1 and CDR2 sequences are MNHEY and SVGAGI. The V end lost 11 bases, the J end lost 1 base, and 14 bases lay between the germline ends. This CDR3 has 13 residues. The CDR3: CAVQQGRNTEAFL. In DNA form, the CDR3 reads TGTGCCGTACAGCAGGGGCGGAACACTGAAGCTTTCTTA.

This clonotype occurred once. The junction departs from germline at one end; a sequencing error may be responsible. The chain is built from TRBV5-8 and TRBJ1-5, with unresolved D. CDR1 and CDR2 from the germline V gene are SGHTS and YDEGEE. The length of the CDR3 is 15 residues. CDR3 DNA: TGCGCCAGCAGCTTGCAAGGGCTAGGGAATCAGTCCCAGCATTTT. Translating gives CASSLQGLGNQSQHF.

Comments on this clonotype: At one end the junction does not follow the germline gene, possibly because of a read error. This chain uses TRBV12-3 or TRBV12-4 with TRBJ2-4; D perhaps matches TRBD1 (7 bases). This CDR3 region has 14 residues. CDR3 DNA: TGTGCCAGTACGGAGGGGGCAACCCGGGACATTCAATACTTC. It specifies CASTEGATRDIQYF.

This chain uses TRBV29-1 with TRBJ2-1, with a weak D call TRBD1 (6 bases). The germline V and J ends were trimmed by 4 bases and 7 bases, with 14 bases remaining between them. CDR3 length: 13 residues. The V gene's germline CDR1 is SQVTM and CDR2 ANQGSEA. CDR3 coding DNA: TGCAGCGTTGGACTGCTTAGGGGGAATGAGCAGTTCTTC. Protein sequence: CSVGLLRGNEQFF.

In its sample, this clonotype ranks as medium-sized. The chain employs TRBV29-1 and TRBJ2-1; D perhaps matches TRBD1 (5 bases). The CDR3 is 14 amino acids. The V and J ends lost 1 base and 3 bases respectively, with 10 bases between them. Germline-derived CDR1 and CDR2 are SQVTM and ANQGSEA. CDR3 nucleotides: TGCAGCGTTGAAGGGTGGCAGGGCTACAATGAGCAGTTCTTC. Translated, it gives CSVEGWQGYNEQFF.

The chain carries TRBV5-8 and TRBJ2-3; 14 nucleotides agree with TRBD2. Germline V gene sequence: CDR1 SGHTS, CDR2 YDEGEE. The CDR3 is 16 residues long. DNA for the CDR3: TGTACCATCAGCTTGGGACTAGCGGGAGAAACAGATACGCAGTATTTT. It yields the protein CTISLGLAGETDTQYF.

As for this clonotype: The CDR3 carries no conserved terminal phenylalanine or tryptophan, so it likely arises from a read error. No DNA is shown, since the ends of the CDR3 on it are uncertain; the CDR3 is the one TCRdb lists. This sequence joins TRBV5-4 and TRBJ2-7. Germline-derived CDR1 and CDR2 are SGHNT and YYREEE (reference sequence). Both ends counted, the CDR3 spans 14 residues. Here the CDR3 reads CASSSSDFPYELYL.

With respect to this clonotype: One end of the junction varies from germline; a read error may be responsible. J is TRBJ1-1 and V is TRBV14; possible D gene TRBD1, 5 bases. CDR1 SGHDN and CDR2 FVKESK come from the germline V gene. The CDR3 loop spans 16 amino acids. CDR3 region: CASSLSRDDSNTEALF. DNA for the CDR3: TGTGCCAGCAGCCTATCCAGGGATGACTCGAACACTGAAGCTCTCTTT.

As concerns this clonotype: The germline gene is not matched at one end of the junction; a read error may be the cause. The V call is TRBV6-5, the J call TRBJ2-7; D may match TRBD1 or TRBD2 (6 bases each). Germline V gene lookup returns CDR1 MNHEY and CDR2 SVGAGI. CDR3 length: 14 residues. The chain's CDR3 is CASTRTLNRGEHYF. The CDR3 DNA follows: TGTGCCAGCACCCGAACATTAAATAGGGGGGAGCACTACTTC.

A remark on this clonotype: Because it lacks the conserved phenylalanine or tryptophan at the end, this CDR3 is likely a read error. This rearrangement joins TRBV6-1 to TRBJ1-5; 9 bases match TRBD1. The CDR3 totals 14 residues. Germline values: CDR1 MNHNS, CDR2 SASEGT. DNA for the CDR3: TGTCCCAGCAGTCTACAGGGGGCCGCTCAGTCCCAGCATATT. This encodes CPSSLQGAAQSQHI.

A remark on this clonotype: Germline and junction disagree at one end, which may indicate a read error. The rearrangement links TRBV11-3 to TRBJ2-1; no clear D gene. Looked up from germline, CDR1 is SGHNT and CDR2 is YENEEA. The CDR3 has 12 residues. CDR3 residues: CASTLTANEQFF. DNA of the CDR3: TGTGCCAGCACCTTAACCGCCAATGAGCAGTTCTTC.

A word on this clonotype: This likely comes from a read error, as the CDR3 has no conserved phenylalanine or tryptophan at its end. J is TRBJ2-7 and V is TRBV11-3, with TRBD1 matching over 7 bases. CDR1 SGHNT and CDR2 YENEEA come from the germline V gene. The CDR3 is 13 residues long. CDR3 sequence reads: CANSVGQSYEQYI. The CDR3 DNA follows: TGTGCTAACAGCGTGGGACAGTCCTACGAGCAGTACATC.

Regarding this clonotype: The junction and the germline gene differ at one end; a read error may be behind it. The chain has TRBV6-2 or TRBV6-3 and TRBJ1-1, with 8 bases identical to TRBD1. CDR3 size: 17 residues. Germline values: CDR1 MNHEY, CDR2 SVGEGT. CDR3 coding DNA: TGTGCCCGCAGCTTACCCGGGGCAGGGGGCCCGAACACTGAAGCTTTCTTT. Translating it yields CARSLPGAGGPNTEAFF.

In its sample, this clonotype was seen a few times. One junction end disagrees with the germline gene, perhaps due to a read error. The chain recombines TRBV4-2 with TRBJ2-3; tentatively, D is TRBD2 (6 bases). Per the germline V gene, CDR1 is LGHNA and CDR2 is YNFKEQ. This CDR3 contains 15 residues. The CDR3 region is CASASGLSSRDTQYF. The DNA of the CDR3 is TGTGCCAGCGCGAGCGGGCTCTCCAGCAGAGATACGCAGTATTTT.

The rearrangement links TRBV28 to TRBJ1-1, with D tentatively TRBD1 (6 bases). Germline CDR1 and CDR2: MDHEN and SYDVKM. The CDR3 contains 14 residues. CDR3 in amino acids: CVSGGTGSGTEAFF. CDR3 nucleotides: TGTGTCAGTGGGGGAACAGGGTCTGGGACTGAAGCTTTCTTT.